The next 3 T cell receptor beta chains were all read from a single sample in a study of response to subunit inactivated influenza vaccine. One entry per CDR3 protein results from TCRdb running MiXCR on the RT-PCR reads. The sample lists about 700,000 distinct CDR3 sequences, more than 15% occurring once. The sequencing here drew on PBMCs from blood, taken roughly 13 days after vaccination. The receptors were sampled from a man aged 45-65 years who received an inactivated influenza vaccine.

This chain uses TRBV10-3 with TRBJ2-3; TRBD1 aligns across 7 bases. Per germline, CDR1 ENHRY and CDR2 SYGVKD. The CDR3 is made up of 16 amino acids. J gave up 1 base and V 1 base, and 5 bases lay outside the gene matches. In DNA form, the CDR3 reads TGTGCCATCAGTGAGTTGATAGGACAGGGCACAGATACGCAGTATTTT. Translated, it gives CAISELIGQGTDTQYF.

The genes are TRBV12-3 or TRBV12-4 and TRBJ2-2, with unresolved D. V gave up 3 bases and J gave up 0 bases, with 11 bases separating them. The length of the CDR3 is 16 residues. In DNA, the CDR3 is TGTGCCAGCAGTTTCGGTCAGGCCGCGAACACCGGGGAGCTGTTTTTT. Encoded protein: CASSFGQAANTGELFF.

This chain uses TRBV20-1 with TRBJ2-1; TRBD2 matches 9 bases. Losses at the gene ends were 5 bases for V and 6 bases for J; bases not matched to a gene: 8. The CDR3 runs to 14 residues. Germline V gene lookup returns CDR1 DFQATT and CDR2 SNEGSKA (reference sequence). The CDR3 here is CSAGTLRGGNEQFF. The CDR3 nucleotides are TGCAGTGCTGGAACTTTGCGGGGGGGCAATGAGCAGTTCTTC.